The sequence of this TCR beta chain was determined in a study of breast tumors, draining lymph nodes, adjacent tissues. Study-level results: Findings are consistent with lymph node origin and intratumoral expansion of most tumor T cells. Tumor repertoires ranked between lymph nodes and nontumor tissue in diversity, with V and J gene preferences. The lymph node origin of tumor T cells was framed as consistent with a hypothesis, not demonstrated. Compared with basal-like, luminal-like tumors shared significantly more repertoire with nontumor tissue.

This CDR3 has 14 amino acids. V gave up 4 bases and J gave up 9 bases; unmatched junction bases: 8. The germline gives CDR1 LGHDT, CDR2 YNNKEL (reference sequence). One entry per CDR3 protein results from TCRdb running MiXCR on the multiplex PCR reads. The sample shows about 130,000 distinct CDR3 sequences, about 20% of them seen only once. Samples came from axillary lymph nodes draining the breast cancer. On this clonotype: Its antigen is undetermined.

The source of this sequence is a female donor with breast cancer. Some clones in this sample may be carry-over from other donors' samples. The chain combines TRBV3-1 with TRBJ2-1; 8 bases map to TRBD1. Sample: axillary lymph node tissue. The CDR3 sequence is CASSLTQGAGEQFF. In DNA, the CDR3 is TGTGCCAGCAGCCTCACCCAGGGGGCAGGTGAGCAGTTCTTC.